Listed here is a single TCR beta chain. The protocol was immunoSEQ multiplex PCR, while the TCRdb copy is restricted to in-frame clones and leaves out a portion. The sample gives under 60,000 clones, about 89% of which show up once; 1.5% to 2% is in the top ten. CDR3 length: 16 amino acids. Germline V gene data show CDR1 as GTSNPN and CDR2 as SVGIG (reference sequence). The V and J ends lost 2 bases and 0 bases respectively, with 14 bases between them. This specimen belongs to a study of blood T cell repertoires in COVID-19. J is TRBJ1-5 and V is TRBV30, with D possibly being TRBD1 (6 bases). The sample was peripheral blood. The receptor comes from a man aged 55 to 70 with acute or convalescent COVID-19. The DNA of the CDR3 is TGTGCCTGGAGTTCCTGGACAGCTTATAGCAATCAGCCCCAGCATTTT. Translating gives CAWSSWTAYSNQPQHF.